This TCR beta chain stems from a study of T cell repertoires in aging, cancer and after chemotherapy. About the research overall: Donor ages fell into six groups from 30 or younger up to 70 or older. Over several months to years, re-sampled healthy donor repertoires clearly shared clones. General study results and limits: Age-matched healthy donors had significantly more diverse, less clonal blood TCR repertoires than untreated cancer patients. Healthy donors lost TCR diversity with age mainly through richness, cancer patients through richness and evenness.

Peripheral blood genomic DNA, not sorted cells or RNA, was the template. Rearranged V-D-J TRB sequences were amplified with a mixed TRB-A/B primer pool. Each CDR3 protein is one row after TCRdb ran MiXCR on the multiplex PCR reads. Among several thousand distinct CDR3 sequences listed, 35% to 45% were seen once. Worth noting for this clonotype: Its matching antigen is unknown.

CDR3 size: 16 residues. V shed 3 bases and J shed 4 bases, with 15 bases lying between them. CDR1 is SGHTA, CDR2 FQGNSA, per germline. The sample comprised blood. This sequence originates from a human donor in good health. This chain links TRBV7-2 with TRBJ1-4; D remains unclear. The CDR3, as DNA: TGTGCCAGCAGCTTCGGGGAGGCAGCCGGTAATGAAAAACTGTTTTTT. It specifies CASSFGEAAGNEKLFF.